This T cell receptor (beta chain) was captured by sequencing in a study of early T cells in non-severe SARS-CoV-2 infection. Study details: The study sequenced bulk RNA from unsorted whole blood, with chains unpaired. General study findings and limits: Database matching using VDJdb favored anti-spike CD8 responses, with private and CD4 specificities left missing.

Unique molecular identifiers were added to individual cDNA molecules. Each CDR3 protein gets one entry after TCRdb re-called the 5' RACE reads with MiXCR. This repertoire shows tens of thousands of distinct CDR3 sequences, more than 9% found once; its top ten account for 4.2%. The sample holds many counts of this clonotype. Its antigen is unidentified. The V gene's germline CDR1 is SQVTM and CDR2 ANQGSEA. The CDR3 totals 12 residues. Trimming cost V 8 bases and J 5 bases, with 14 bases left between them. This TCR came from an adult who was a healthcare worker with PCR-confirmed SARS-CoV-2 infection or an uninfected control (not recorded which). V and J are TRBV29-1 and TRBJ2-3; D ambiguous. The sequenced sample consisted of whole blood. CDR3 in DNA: TGCAGCAGGGCAGGCGACGGAGATACGCAGTATTTT. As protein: CSRAGDGDTQYF.